The 5 T cell receptor beta chains reported below all come from one sample, sequenced in a study of CD8+CD57+ T cells in acquired aplastic anemia. An expansion of CD8+CD57+ cells by flow cytometry had been shown in patients chosen for sequencing. TCR beta VDJ and CDR3 were profiled, and genomic DNA was the template. A single record per CDR3 protein comes from TCRdb applying MiXCR to the reads. The data show approximately 260,000 distinct CDR3 sequences, 82% seen once. Material: sorted CD4+, CD8+, or CD8+CD57+ T cells (not recorded which) from PBMCs. The receptors here all came from a human donor with aplastic anemia.

On this clonotype: Likely a read error: the CDR3 ends without its conserved phenylalanine or tryptophan. The chain couples TRBV7-9 to TRBJ2-6; TRBD2 matches at 7 bases. From germline, CDR1 is SEHNR and CDR2 FQNEAQ (reference sequence). CDR3 length: 17 residues. The CDR3 region is CASSLGRGTSEANVLTL. The DNA for the CDR3 is TGTGCCAGCAGCCTAGGGAGGGGCACCTCTGAGGCCAACGTCCTGACTCTC.

For this clonotype: A much larger clone lies one base from this, so it may be a read error. The genes are TRBV5-6 and TRBJ2-1, with 8 bases aligning to TRBD2. Germline assignment: CDR1 SGHDT and CDR2 YYEEEE. The CDR3 has 16 residues. In DNA form, the CDR3 reads TGTGCCAACAGCTTTGAGAGGGGCGGGGGGAGCGATGAGCAGTTCTTC. As protein: CANSFERGGGSDEQFF.

In the case of this clonotype: This is likely a read error, given that the CDR3 carries no conserved phenylalanine or tryptophan at its end. The DNA is left out, because the CDR3 cannot be placed on it with certainty; the CDR3 is given as TCRdb lists it. The rearrangement uses TRBV2 and TRBJ2-1; the DNA was not used to check the table's D call, TRBD2. In germline, CDR1 is SNHLY, CDR2 FYNNEI. The CDR3 region is 16 residues in length, termini included. The CDR3: CASSEVSGGTSSYNEY.

The CDR3 here is CASSLERDTF. Written as DNA, the CDR3 is TGTGCCAGCAGCTTGGAGAGGGACACCTTC. J is TRBJ1-2 and V is TRBV5-6; no reliable D call. With 0 bases removed from V and 12 bases from J, the gap between germline ends came to 6 bases. The CDR3 runs to 10 residues. Germline assignment: CDR1 SGHDT and CDR2 YYEEEE.

The chain couples TRBV2 to TRBJ1-6; D uncertain. CDR1 is SNHLY, CDR2 FYNNEI, per germline. Trimming left V 6 bases short and J 16 bases short, with 25 bases between. The CDR3 extends over 15 amino acids. The CDR3 reads CASSVEGTNTSPLHF. The CDR3 bases are TGTGCCAGCAGCGTCGAGGGCACAAATACTTCGCCTCTCCACTTT. The full variable domain, its missing parts supplied by reference TRBV2 and TRBJ1-6, is EPEVTQTPSHQVTQMGQEVILRCVPISNHLYFYWYRQILGQKVEFLVSFYNNEISEKSEIFDDQFSVERPDGSNFTLKIRSTKLEDSAMYFCASSVEGTNTSPLHFGNGTRLTVT.